Presented here are 21 T cell receptor beta chains from one specimen sequenced in a study of T cell responses to AZD1222 COVID-19 vaccine. Libraries were prepared by immunoSEQ multiplex PCR; TCRdb keeps only in-frame clonotypes and omits some of them. This repertoire shows 150,000 to 200,000 clones, approximately 92% found once; its top ten account for around 9.3%. The material sequenced was peripheral blood, taken on day 0 of AZD1222 vaccination. The receptors were sampled from an adult in good health.

This clone was recorded once. Other nucleotide sequences in the sample specify the same CDR3. V usage is TRBV5-1 and J usage is TRBJ2-2; D is unresolved. CDR1 is SGHRS and CDR2 is YFSETQ in the germline V gene. The CDR3 contains 12 residues. Trimming took 4 bases from V and 2 from J, leaving 3 bases between them. The CDR3 nucleotides read TGCGCCAGCAGCCCAAACACCGGGGAGCTGTTTTTT. This codes for CASSPNTGELFF.

The rearrangement links TRBV14 to TRBJ2-7, with D unresolved. Trimming removed 3 bases from V and 7 bases from J, with 7 bases in between. The CDR3 extends over 11 amino acids. From germline, CDR1 is SGHDN and CDR2 FVKESK. CDR3: CASSHSGEQYV. CDR3 sequence (DNA): TGTGCCAGCAGCCATTCCGGTGAGCAGTACGTC.

The rearrangement joins TRBV19 to TRBJ1-5, with D unclear. Germline V gene sequence: CDR1 LNHDA, CDR2 SQIVND (reference sequence). There are 14 residues in the CDR3. With 7 bases removed from V and 0 bases from J, the gap between germline ends came to 10 bases. CDR3 region: CASTQLFSNQPQHF. In DNA, the CDR3 is TGTGCCAGTACCCAGCTTTTTAGCAATCAGCCCCAGCATTTT.

This clone was detected only a few times. The J gene is TRBJ1-5, the V gene TRBV19; TRBD1 is a possible D gene (5 bases). V lost 3 bases and J lost 4, with 16 bases in between. This CDR3 spans 16 amino acids. CDR1 and CDR2 from the germline V gene are LNHDA and SQIVND (reference sequence). Here the CDR3 DNA reads TGTGCCAGTAGTATCCGGACACGTATTCGTAATCAGCCCCAGCATTTT. This translates into CASSIRTRIRNQPQHF.

The count of this clone is one. The chain recombines TRBV7-2 with TRBJ1-5; D ambiguous. V gave up 3 bases and J gave up 0 bases, with 9 bases separating them. Germline CDR1 and CDR2: SGHTA and FQGNSA. The CDR3 is made up of 15 amino acids. The CDR3 is CASSFGVSSNQPQHF. CDR3 nucleotides: TGTGCCAGCAGCTTTGGAGTTTCTAGCAATCAGCCCCAGCATTTT.

The V gene is TRBV7-2, the J gene TRBJ1-1, with 7 bases lining up with TRBD1. V lost 4 bases and J lost 6; bases outside the gene matches: 8. CDR1 and CDR2 (germline): SGHTA, FQGNSA. CDR3 size: 14 residues. The chain's CDR3 is CASSWRQGKAEAFF. CDR3 sequence (DNA): TGTGCCAGCAGCTGGAGACAGGGTAAGGCTGAAGCTTTCTTT.

This chain joins TRBV4-1 and TRBJ1-2; TRBD1 aligns across 8 bases. The trim removed 5 bases at V and 5 bases at J, leaving 7 bases unmatched. CDR3 size: 14 residues. Germline CDR1 reads MGHRA; CDR2 reads YSYEKL. In DNA form, the CDR3 reads TGCGCCAGCAGCGCAGGGACAGGAAGATATGGCTACACCTTC. This codes for CASSAGTGRYGYTF.

The rearrangement links TRBV5-1 to TRBJ2-7; tentative D call: TRBD2 (7 bases). Trimming stripped 3 bases from V and 6 bases from J, with 13 bases between. Germline V gene data show CDR1 as SGHRS and CDR2 as YFSETQ. The CDR3 sequence is 13 residues long. CDR3 loop: CASSSGAGAEQYV. The CDR3 DNA reads as TGCGCCAGCAGCTCAGGGGCGGGGGCCGAGCAGTACGTC.

The rearrangement links TRBV5-1 to TRBJ2-5, with 7 bases fitting TRBD1. V shed 4 bases, J shed 4 bases, and the junction held 4 bases outside the gene matches. CDR3 length: 13 amino acids. The germline V gene encodes CDR1 SGHRS and CDR2 YFSETQ. The DNA of the CDR3 is TGCGCCAGCAGCAGGGGGCAGTCAGAGACCCAGTACTTC. This gives the protein CASSRGQSETQYF.

The CDR3 sequence is CASSSPGGPYEQYF. The CDR3 DNA reads TGCGCCAGCAGCTCCCCTGGGGGGCCCTACGAGCAGTACTTC. This chain links TRBV5-1 with TRBJ2-7, with D perhaps given as TRBD1 or TRBD2 (6 bases each). Germline V gives CDR1 SGHRS, CDR2 YFSETQ. This CDR3 spans 14 amino acids. The V end lost 3 bases, the J end lost 2 bases, and 12 bases lay between the germline ends. Full variable domain (rest looked up from reference TRBV5-1 and TRBJ2-7): KAGVTQTPRYLIKTRGQQVTLSCSPISGHRSVSWYQQTPGQGLQFLFEYFSETQRNKGNFPGRFSGRQFSNSRSEMNVSTLELGDSALYLCASSSPGGPYEQYFGPGTRLTVT.

This rearrangement joins TRBV11-3 to TRBJ2-1; D is possibly TRBD2 (6 bases). V lost 1 base and J 2 bases, leaving 6 bases between the germline ends. The CDR3 spans 14 residues. In germline, CDR1 is SGHNT, CDR2 YENEEA. CDR3 loop: CASSLGGAYNEQFF. CDR3 sequence (DNA): TGTGCCAGCAGCTTAGGCGGGGCCTACAATGAGCAGTTCTTC.

This clone has a single count. The rearrangement uses TRBV12-3 or TRBV12-4 and TRBJ1-1; unclear D gene. The V and J ends lost 2 bases and 1 base respectively, with 5 bases between them. This CDR3 has 13 amino acids. In DNA, the CDR3 is TGTGCCAGCAGTTTATCGGGGAACACTGAAGCTTTCTTT. It specifies CASSLSGNTEAFF.

The rearrangement joins TRBV29-1 to TRBJ1-5, with 7 nucleotides matching TRBD1. In germline, CDR1 is SQVTM, CDR2 ANQGSEA. This CDR3 has 14 amino acids. With V trimmed by 6 bases and J by 0 bases, 5 bases remained unmatched. Here the CDR3 DNA reads TGCAGCGTGCTCACAGGGGATAGCAATCAGCCCCAGCATTTT. This encodes CSVLTGDSNQPQHF. Full variable domain (missing parts from reference TRBV29-1 and TRBJ1-5): SAVISQKPSRDICQRGTSLTIQCQVDSQVTMMFWYRQQPGQSLTLIATANQGSEATYESGFVIDKFPISRPNLTFSTLTVSNMSPEDSSIYLCSVLTGDSNQPQHFGDGTRLSIL.

The rearrangement joins TRBV28 to TRBJ1-1, with D possibly being TRBD1 (6 bases). Trimming left V 5 bases short and J 4 bases short, with 20 bases between. There are 16 residues in the CDR3. Germline loops: CDR1 MDHEN, CDR2 SYDVKM. The CDR3 spells CASSTPQTGGATEAFF. CDR3 sequence (DNA): TGTGCCAGCAGTACCCCCCAGACCGGGGGGGCCACTGAAGCTTTCTTT.

V usage is TRBV9 and J usage is TRBJ1-5; unclear D gene. V was trimmed by 3 bases and J by 2 bases, leaving 15 bases between them. There are 16 residues in the CDR3. Germline-derived CDR1 and CDR2 are SGDLS and YYNGEE. The CDR3 spells CASSASGFGGNQPQHF. The CDR3 bases are TGTGCCAGCAGCGCCTCTGGTTTCGGGGGCAATCAGCCCCAGCATTTT.

The gene calls are TRBV19 and TRBJ1-1; D gene ambiguous. V lost 3 bases and J lost 0, with 8 bases in between. This CDR3 is built from 14 residues. Germline V gene data show CDR1 as LNHDA and CDR2 as SQIVND (reference sequence). The CDR3 sequence is CASSIHSLNTEAFF. In DNA, the CDR3 is TGTGCCAGTAGTATTCACAGCCTGAACACTGAAGCTTTCTTT.

CDR3 sequence: CASSPDNYGYTF. CDR3 bases: TGTGCCAGCAGCCCAGATAACTATGGCTACACCTTC. The genes are TRBV5-6 and TRBJ1-2, with unresolved D. The germline V gene has CDR1 SGHDT and CDR2 YYEEEE. CDR3 size: 12 residues. The V end was cut by 4 bases, the J end by 1 base, with 5 bases between.

The chain employs TRBV5-4 and TRBJ2-7; TRBD1 matches 10 bases. Germline V gene data show CDR1 as SGHNT and CDR2 as YYREEE (reference sequence). The CDR3 extends over 13 amino acids. V trimming: 4 bases; J trimming: 10 bases; junction bases outside the gene matches: 8. CDR3 nucleotide sequence: TGTGCCAGCAGCCCTCCGACAGGGGGCGCCCAGTACTTC. Protein sequence: CASSPPTGGAQYF.

The chain recombines TRBV7-8 with TRBJ1-2; possible D gene TRBD1, 5 bases. The length of the CDR3 is 17 residues. Trimming removed 5 bases at V and 2 bases at J, with 21 bases between. Germline CDR1 SGHVS, CDR2 FQNEAQ. The CDR3 spells CASSPQRLPRGNYGYTF. The CDR3 DNA sequence: TGTGCCAGCAGCCCGCAGCGTCTCCCTAGGGGCAACTATGGCTACACCTTC.

The table lists this clone with a count of one. The genes are TRBV3-1 (or the pseudogene TRBV3-2) and TRBJ2-4; D may be TRBD1 or TRBD2 (6 bases each). V was clipped by 7 bases and J by 6 bases, with 19 bases between them. There are 15 residues in the CDR3. Germline assignment: CDR1 LGHDT and CDR2 YNNKEL (reference sequence). The CDR3 DNA reads TGTGCCAGCACCTCTGAGGGGGGCGCGGGAAACATTCAGTACTTC. This encodes CASTSEGGAGNIQYF.

This clone was recorded once. V gene TRBV6-5 combines with J gene TRBJ2-7, with TRBD2 matching over 11 bases. Germline CDR1 and CDR2: MNHEY and SVGAGI. This CDR3 spans 15 amino acids. The V gene end was trimmed by 6 bases and the J gene end by 3 bases; junction bases not matched to a gene: 7. CDR3 residues: CASRRGLAEYYEQYF. DNA for the CDR3: TGTGCCAGCAGGCGGGGACTAGCGGAATACTACGAGCAGTACTTC.